A single T cell receptor beta chain is shown here with its context. Its antigen is not known. This entry belongs to a study of blood T cells in healthy people across ages. Whole-study findings and limits: Naive T cell percentage showed a strong correlation with the diversity of TCR beta.

A J-beta primer mix and a sample-barcoded 5' primer were used in a second PCR of roughly 7 to 12 cycles. TCRdb called the 5' RACE reads again in MiXCR, with one record for every CDR3 protein. The repertoire holds hundreds of thousands of distinct CDR3 sequences, with about 56% as singletons. Trimming cost V 0 bases and J 10 bases, with 10 bases left between them. Per germline, CDR1 SGHAT and CDR2 FQNNGV. The CDR3 is 14 amino acids. The source material was blood. This receptor was obtained from a man aged 40-50 years in good health. This chain connects TRBV11-2 to TRBJ1-6; D possibly corresponds to TRBD1 (6 bases). DNA for the CDR3: TGTGCCAGCAGCTTAGAGTACAGGGACTCACCCCTCCACTTT. It specifies CASSLEYRDSPLHF.